These 17 T cell receptor beta chains share one sample of origin, sequenced in a study of blood T cell repertoires in COVID-19. Sequencing was performed with immunoSEQ multiplex PCR; in TCRdb, only in-frame clones are kept and a portion is missing. The sample has tens of thousands of clones; 70% to 90% are singletons. Sample: peripheral blood. The receptors were gathered from a human donor in a cohort sampled during active COVID-19.

This clone has only one observation. This chain links TRBV5-6 with TRBJ2-7; possibly TRBD1 for D (6 bases). CDR1 SGHDT and CDR2 YYEEEE come from the germline V gene. The CDR3 runs 14 residues. Trimming stripped 4 bases from V and 2 bases from J, with 13 bases between. The CDR3 spells CASSRTGSPYEQYF. The DNA for the CDR3 is TGTGCCAGCAGCCGAACAGGGAGTCCCTACGAGCAGTACTTC.

The CDR3 DNA reads as TGTGCCAGTAGTGATGTCGCGGCGGGGAACTATGGCTACACCTTC. The encoded protein is CASSDVAAGNYGYTF. The chain combines TRBV19 with TRBJ1-2, with D unclear. Germline V gene lookup returns CDR1 LNHDA and CDR2 SQIVND (reference sequence). V lost 5 bases, J lost 2 bases, and 15 bases lay in between. The CDR3 is 15 residues long.

V usage is TRBV30 and J usage is TRBJ2-1, with TRBD2 matching over 9 bases. The V and J ends lost 4 bases and 1 base, in that order; junction bases with no gene match: 8. This CDR3 contains 16 residues. Germline V gene data show CDR1 as GTSNPN and CDR2 as SVGIG (reference sequence). The CDR3 loop reads CAWISGGATSYNEQFF. CDR3 DNA sequence: TGTGCCTGGATTAGCGGGGGTGCCACATCCTACAATGAGCAGTTCTTC.

Here the CDR3 reads CASSYGWGLAGNTDTQYF. DNA for the CDR3: TGTGCCAGCAGTTACGGATGGGGGCTAGCGGGGAACACAGATACGCAGTATTTT. The chain joins TRBV6-2 or TRBV6-3 to TRBJ2-3, with 9 nucleotides matching TRBD2. Germline values: CDR1 MNHEY, CDR2 SVGEGT. The CDR3 loop spans 18 amino acids. Trimming removed 2 bases from V and 2 bases from J; junction bases left unmatched: 11.

This clone was seen only a few times. V usage is TRBV5-1 and J usage is TRBJ2-1, with TRBD2 matching 9 bases. This CDR3 has 13 residues. V lost 7 bases, J lost 6 bases, and 5 bases stayed unmatched. The germline gives CDR1 SGHRS, CDR2 YFSETQ. CDR3 amino acids: CASAGLAANEQFF. The CDR3 DNA reads as TGCGCCAGCGCGGGACTAGCTGCCAATGAGCAGTTCTTC.

The chain recombines TRBV19 with TRBJ2-5; 7 bases agree with TRBD2. Germline lookup yields CDR1 LNHDA and CDR2 SQIVND (reference sequence). The junction had 10 bases not matched to a gene; V was cut back by 7 bases and J by 5 bases. The CDR3 runs to 14 residues. The CDR3: CASKGPTSRETQYF. DNA of the CDR3: TGTGCCAGTAAAGGCCCGACTAGCAGGGAGACCCAGTACTTC.

This chain joins TRBV6-6 and TRBJ1-5, with D uncertain. Trimming removed 4 bases from V and 3 bases from J, with 13 bases in between. The germline V gene encodes CDR1 MNHNY and CDR2 SVGAGI (reference sequence). This CDR3 comprises 15 residues. The DNA of the CDR3 is TGTGCCAGCAGTTTTGCGGGAAACCCCAATCAGCCCCAGCATTTT. Encoded protein: CASSFAGNPNQPQHF.

This chain connects TRBV5-1 to TRBJ1-2, with D unresolved. The V end was cut by 0 bases, the J end by 7 bases, with 7 bases between. The CDR3 runs 12 residues. Germline loops: CDR1 SGHRS, CDR2 YFSETQ. CDR3: CASSLAGPGYTF. CDR3 bases: TGCGCCAGCAGCTTGGCCGGTCCTGGCTACACCTTC.

V and J are TRBV10-2 and TRBJ2-2; 11 bases line up with TRBD2. V lost 3 bases and J lost 1; bases outside the gene matches: 7. This CDR3 is 18 amino acids long. Germline V gene data show CDR1 as WSHSY and CDR2 as SAAADI. The CDR3 here is CASSEPGLAELNTGELFF. The DNA for the CDR3 is TGCGCCAGCAGTGAACCGGGACTAGCGGAATTGAACACCGGGGAGCTGTTTTTT.

The rearrangement links TRBV6-6 to TRBJ1-1; 7 bases are shared with TRBD1. J gave up 0 bases and V 5 bases, and 12 bases lay outside the gene matches. The germline CDR1 and CDR2 sequences are MNHNY and SVGAGI (reference sequence). This CDR3 is 17 amino acids long. The CDR3 reads CASSLRQGGAMNTEAFF. The CDR3 region has the DNA TGTGCCAGCAGTCTCAGACAGGGAGGCGCCATGAACACTGAAGCTTTCTTT.

CDR3 nucleotide sequence: TGCGCCAGCAGTAGGACACTTAACACTGAAGCTTTCTTT. Protein: CASSRTLNTEAFF. The chain employs TRBV5-1 and TRBJ1-1; possible D gene TRBD1, 5 bases. Germline assignment: CDR1 SGHRS and CDR2 YFSETQ. Trimming removed 5 bases from V and 2 bases from J, with 10 bases in between. The CDR3 has 13 residues. The variable domain in full, with the rest retrieved from reference TRBV5-1 and TRBJ1-1, is KAGVTQTPRYLIKTRGQQVTLSCSPISGHRSVSWYQQTPGQGLQFLFEYFSETQRNKGNFPGRFSGRQFSNSRSEMNVSTLELGDSALYLCASSRTLNTEAFFGQGTRLTVV.

The chain employs TRBV7-9 and TRBJ2-1; 7 bases are a match to TRBD2. This CDR3 region has 16 residues. The V gene's germline CDR1 is SEHNR and CDR2 FQNEAQ (reference sequence). V lost 2 bases, J lost 5 bases, and 9 bases stayed unmatched. This CDR3 reads CASSLRGRADNNEQFF. The CDR3 coding sequence is TGTGCCAGCAGCTTACGAGGGAGGGCAGATAACAATGAGCAGTTCTTC. The full variable domain, in which reference TRBV7-9 and TRBJ2-1 provide the parts outside the CDR3, is DTGVSQNPRHKITKRGQNVTFRCDPISEHNRLYWYRQTLGQGPEFLTYFQNEAQLEKSRLLSDRFSAERPKGSFSTLEIQRTEQGDSAMYLCASSLRGRADNNEQFFGPGTRLTVL.

This chain connects TRBV4-1 to TRBJ1-1, with D possibly TRBD1 on 6 matching bases. V lost 4 bases to trimming and J lost 6 bases, with 30 bases between them. This CDR3 has 19 amino acids. Germline loops: CDR1 MGHRA, CDR2 YSYEKL. The CDR3, as DNA: TGCGCCAGCAGCCGAGAAGGGGGGGGGATTGTAAGAGGTCGCGCTGAAGCTTTCTTT. It translates to CASSREGGGIVRGRAEAFF.

This chain uses TRBV6-2 or TRBV6-3 with TRBJ2-1; possible D gene TRBD2, 5 bases. The CDR3 spans 15 residues. With 5 bases removed from V and 2 bases from J, the gap between germline ends came to 13 bases. CDR1 and CDR2 (germline): MNHEY, SVGEGT. The CDR3 reads CASSPDFLPYNEQFF. The CDR3 nucleotides are TGTGCCAGCAGTCCGGACTTTTTGCCCTACAATGAGCAGTTCTTC.

The chain links TRBV7-6 to TRBJ2-1, with D maybe TRBD2 (7 bases). The germline V gene has CDR1 SGHVS and CDR2 FNYEAQ. This CDR3 region has 13 residues. V shed 5 bases and J shed 7 bases, with 12 bases lying between them. As DNA, the CDR3 is TGTGCCAGCAGCCCGAGGGGGGGGAATGAGCAGTTCTTC. This translates into CASSPRGGNEQFF.

The chain employs TRBV10-2 and TRBJ2-1; TRBD2 matches at 10 bases. CDR1 and CDR2 from the germline V gene are WSHSY and SAAADI. The CDR3 totals 15 residues. After removal of 0 bases from V and 9 bases from J, the junction contained 5 bases not matched to a gene. The CDR3 DNA follows: TGCGCCAGCAGTGAGTCGAGCGGGGGGGCGGGTGAGCAGTTCTTC. Amino acid sequence: CASSESSGGAGEQFF.

The V gene is TRBV27, the J gene TRBJ2-1, with TRBD2 identical over 7 bases. CDR1 and CDR2 from the germline V gene are MNHEY and SMNVEV (reference sequence). This CDR3 has 14 residues. J lost 7 bases, V lost 4 bases, and 7 bases had no gene match. The CDR3 DNA reads as TGTGCCAGCAGTTCGTTTAGCGGGTGGAATGAGCAGTTCTTC. Amino acid sequence: CASSSFSGWNEQFF.